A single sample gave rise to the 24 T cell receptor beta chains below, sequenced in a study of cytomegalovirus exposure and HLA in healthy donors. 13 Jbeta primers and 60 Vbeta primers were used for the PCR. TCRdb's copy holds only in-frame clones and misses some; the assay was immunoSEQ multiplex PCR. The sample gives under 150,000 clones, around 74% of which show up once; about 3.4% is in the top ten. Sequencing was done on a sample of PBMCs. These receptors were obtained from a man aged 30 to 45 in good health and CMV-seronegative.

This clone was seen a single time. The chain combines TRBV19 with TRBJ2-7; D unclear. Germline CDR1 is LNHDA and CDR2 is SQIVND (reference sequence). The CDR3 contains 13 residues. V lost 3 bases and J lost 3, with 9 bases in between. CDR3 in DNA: TGTGCCAGTAGTATTCCGGAGCACTACGAGCAGTACTTC. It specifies CASSIPEHYEQYF.

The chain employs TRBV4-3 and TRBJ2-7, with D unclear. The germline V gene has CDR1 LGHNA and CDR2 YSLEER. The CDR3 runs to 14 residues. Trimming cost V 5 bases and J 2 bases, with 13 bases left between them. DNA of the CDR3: TGCGCCAGCAGCGAAGTTGTGGGCCCCTACGAGCAGTACTTC. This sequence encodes CASSEVVGPYEQYF.

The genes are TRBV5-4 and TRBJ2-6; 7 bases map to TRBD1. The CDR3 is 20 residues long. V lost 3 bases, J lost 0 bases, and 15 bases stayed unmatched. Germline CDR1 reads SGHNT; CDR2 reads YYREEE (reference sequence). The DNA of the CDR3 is TGTGCCAGCAGCTCCCCTAACCAACAGGGGCACAGCTCTGGGGCCAACGTCCTGACTTTC. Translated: CASSSPNQQGHSSGANVLTF.

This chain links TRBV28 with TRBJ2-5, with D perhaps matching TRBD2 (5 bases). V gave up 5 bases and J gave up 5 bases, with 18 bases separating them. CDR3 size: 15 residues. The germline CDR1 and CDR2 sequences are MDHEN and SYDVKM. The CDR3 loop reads CASSLRAADVETQYF. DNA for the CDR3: TGTGCCAGCAGTCTTAGAGCAGCGGACGTGGAGACCCAGTACTTC.

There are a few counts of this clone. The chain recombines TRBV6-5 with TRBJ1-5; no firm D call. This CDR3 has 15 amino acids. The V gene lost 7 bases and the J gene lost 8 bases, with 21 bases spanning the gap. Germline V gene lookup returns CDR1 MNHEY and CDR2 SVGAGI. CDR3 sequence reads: CASNPRQAMGEPQHF. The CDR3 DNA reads TGTGCCAGCAACCCACGGCAGGCCATGGGAGAGCCCCAGCATTTT.

The DNA for the CDR3 is TGCGCCAGCAGCCTTCGGAGGGCAGAACACTATAATTCACCCCTCCACTTT. Translating it yields CASSLRRAEHYNSPLHF. V and J are TRBV4-1 and TRBJ1-6, with no clear D. The V gene's germline CDR1 is MGHRA and CDR2 YSYEKL. Trimming stripped 4 bases from V and 3 bases from J, with 16 bases between. The CDR3 runs 17 residues.

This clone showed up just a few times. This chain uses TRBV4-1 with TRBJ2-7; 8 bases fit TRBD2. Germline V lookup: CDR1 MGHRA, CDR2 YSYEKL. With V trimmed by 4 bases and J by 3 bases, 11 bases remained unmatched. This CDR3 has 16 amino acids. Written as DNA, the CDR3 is TGCGCCAGCAGCCTGGAAGAAGCGGGGGCGGTCTACGAGCAGTACTTC. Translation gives CASSLEEAGAVYEQYF.

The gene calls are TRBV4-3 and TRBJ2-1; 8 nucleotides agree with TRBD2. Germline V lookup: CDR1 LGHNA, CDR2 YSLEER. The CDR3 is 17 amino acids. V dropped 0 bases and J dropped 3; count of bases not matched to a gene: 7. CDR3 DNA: TGCGCCAGCAGCCAAGATCGAGGGCGGGAGGTCTACAATGAGCAGTTCTTC. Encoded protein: CASSQDRGREVYNEQFF.

For the CDR3, the DNA is TGTGCCAGCTCTGACACCAATAGCAATCAGCCCCAGCATTTT. Translated, it gives CASSDTNSNQPQHF. The chain combines TRBV18 with TRBJ1-5; D call uncertain. Germline CDR1 KGHSH, CDR2 LQKENI. The CDR3 loop spans 14 amino acids. With 6 bases removed from V and 0 bases from J, the gap between germline ends came to 9 bases.

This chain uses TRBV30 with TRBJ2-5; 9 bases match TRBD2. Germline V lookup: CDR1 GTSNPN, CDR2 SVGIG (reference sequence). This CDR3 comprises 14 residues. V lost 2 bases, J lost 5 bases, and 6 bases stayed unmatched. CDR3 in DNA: TGTGCCTGGAGTCGCGGGGGGGCCTTGGAGACCCAGTACTTC. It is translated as CAWSRGGALETQYF.

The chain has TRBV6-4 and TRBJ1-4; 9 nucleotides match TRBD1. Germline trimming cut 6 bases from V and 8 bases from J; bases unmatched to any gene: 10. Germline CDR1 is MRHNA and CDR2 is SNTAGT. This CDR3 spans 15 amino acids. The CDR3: CASRNPGQGQEKLFF. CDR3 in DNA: TGTGCCAGCAGGAATCCGGGACAGGGACAAGAAAAACTGTTTTTT.

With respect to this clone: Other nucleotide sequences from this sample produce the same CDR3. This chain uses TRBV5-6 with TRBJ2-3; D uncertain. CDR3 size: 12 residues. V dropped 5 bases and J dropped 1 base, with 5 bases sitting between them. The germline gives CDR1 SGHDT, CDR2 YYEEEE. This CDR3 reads CASSPGTDTQYF. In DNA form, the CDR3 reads TGTGCCAGCAGTCCAGGCACAGATACGCAGTATTTT.

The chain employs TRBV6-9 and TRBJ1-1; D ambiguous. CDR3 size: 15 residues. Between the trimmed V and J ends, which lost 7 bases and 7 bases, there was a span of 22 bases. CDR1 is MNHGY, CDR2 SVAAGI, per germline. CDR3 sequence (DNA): TGTGCCAGCAACGGCGAGACTCCCCGAACGGTTGAAGCTTTCTTT. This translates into CASNGETPRTVEAFF.

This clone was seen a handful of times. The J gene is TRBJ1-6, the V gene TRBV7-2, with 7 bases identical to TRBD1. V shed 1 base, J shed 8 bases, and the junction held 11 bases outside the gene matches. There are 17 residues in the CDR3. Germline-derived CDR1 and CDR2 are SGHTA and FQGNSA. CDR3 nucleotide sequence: TGTGCCAGCAGCTTAGTCCTGGACAGGCGGCTATATTCACCCCTCCACTTT. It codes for CASSLVLDRRLYSPLHF.

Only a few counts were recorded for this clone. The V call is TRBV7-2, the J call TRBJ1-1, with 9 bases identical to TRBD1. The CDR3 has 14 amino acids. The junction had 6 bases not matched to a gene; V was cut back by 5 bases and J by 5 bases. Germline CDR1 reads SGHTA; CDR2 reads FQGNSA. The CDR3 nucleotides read TGTGCCAGCAGCCGCCGACAGGGGGGGACTGAAGCTTTCTTT. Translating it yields CASSRRQGGTEAFF. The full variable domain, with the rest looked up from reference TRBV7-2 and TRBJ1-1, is GAGVSQSPSNKVTEKGKDVELRCDPISGHTALYWYRQSLGQGLEFLIYFQGNSAPDKSGLPSDRFSAERTGGSVSTLTIQRTQQEDSAVYLCASSRRQGGTEAFFGQGTRLTVV.

CDR3: CASDNSPENNEQFF. CDR3 nucleotides: TGTGCCAGCGATAATAGCCCAGAGAACAATGAGCAGTTCTTC. The chain carries TRBV7-2 and TRBJ2-1; D is unresolved. The germline V gene has CDR1 SGHTA and CDR2 FQGNSA. The V end lost 8 bases, the J end lost 5 bases, and 16 bases lay between the germline ends. CDR3 length equals 14 residues.

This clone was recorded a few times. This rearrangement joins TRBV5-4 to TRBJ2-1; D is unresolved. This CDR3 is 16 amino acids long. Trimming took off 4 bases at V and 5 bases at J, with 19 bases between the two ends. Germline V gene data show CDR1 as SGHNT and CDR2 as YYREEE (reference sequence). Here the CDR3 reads CASSVGGRTSNNEQFF. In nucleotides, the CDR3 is TGTGCCAGCAGCGTGGGCGGCCGAACCTCAAACAATGAGCAGTTCTTC.

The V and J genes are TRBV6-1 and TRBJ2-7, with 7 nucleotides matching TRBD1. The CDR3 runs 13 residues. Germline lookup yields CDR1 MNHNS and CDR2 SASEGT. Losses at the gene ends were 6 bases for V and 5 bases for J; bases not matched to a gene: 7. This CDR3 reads CASRENRGHEQYF. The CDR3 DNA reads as TGTGCCAGCAGAGAAAACAGGGGTCACGAGCAGTACTTC.

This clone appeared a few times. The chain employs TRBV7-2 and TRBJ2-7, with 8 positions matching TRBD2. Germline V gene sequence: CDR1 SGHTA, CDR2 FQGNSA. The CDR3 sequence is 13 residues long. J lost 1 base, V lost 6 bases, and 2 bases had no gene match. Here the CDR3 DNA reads TGTGCCAGCAGGCGGGGGGTATCCTACGAGCAGTACTTC. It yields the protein CASRRGVSYEQYF.

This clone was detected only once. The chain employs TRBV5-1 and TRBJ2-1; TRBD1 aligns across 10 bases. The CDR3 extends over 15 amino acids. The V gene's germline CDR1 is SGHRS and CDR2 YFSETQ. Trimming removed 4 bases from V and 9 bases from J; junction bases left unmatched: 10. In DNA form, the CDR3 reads TGCGCCAGCAGCCCAAGACAGGGGGCGGGCGGTGAGCAGTTCTTC. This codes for CASSPRQGAGGEQFF.

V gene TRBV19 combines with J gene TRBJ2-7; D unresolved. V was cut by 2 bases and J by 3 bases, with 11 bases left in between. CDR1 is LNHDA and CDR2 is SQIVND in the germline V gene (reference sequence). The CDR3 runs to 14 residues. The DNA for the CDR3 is TGTGCCAGTAGTATAAGTCTGGGCCGCTACGAGCAGTACTTC. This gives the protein CASSISLGRYEQYF.

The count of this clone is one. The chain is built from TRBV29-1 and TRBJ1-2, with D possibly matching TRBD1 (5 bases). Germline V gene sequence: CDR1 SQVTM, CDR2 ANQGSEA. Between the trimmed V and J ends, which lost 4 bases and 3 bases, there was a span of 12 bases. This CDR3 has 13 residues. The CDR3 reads CSVGQGFDYGYTF. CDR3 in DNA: TGCAGCGTTGGCCAGGGTTTTGACTATGGCTACACCTTC.

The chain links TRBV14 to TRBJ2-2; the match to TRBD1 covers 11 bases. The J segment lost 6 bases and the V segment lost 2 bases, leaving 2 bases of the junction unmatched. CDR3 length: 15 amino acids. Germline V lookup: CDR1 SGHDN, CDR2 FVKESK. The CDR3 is CASSQRTGGSGELFF. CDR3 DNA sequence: TGTGCCAGCAGCCAACGGACAGGGGGCTCCGGGGAGCTGTTTTTT.

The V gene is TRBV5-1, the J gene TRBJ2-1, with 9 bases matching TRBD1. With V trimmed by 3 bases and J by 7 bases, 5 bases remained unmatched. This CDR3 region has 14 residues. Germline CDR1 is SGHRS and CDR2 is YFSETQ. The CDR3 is CASSSGQGGNEQFF. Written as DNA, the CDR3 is TGCGCCAGCAGCTCGGGACAGGGAGGGAATGAGCAGTTCTTC.